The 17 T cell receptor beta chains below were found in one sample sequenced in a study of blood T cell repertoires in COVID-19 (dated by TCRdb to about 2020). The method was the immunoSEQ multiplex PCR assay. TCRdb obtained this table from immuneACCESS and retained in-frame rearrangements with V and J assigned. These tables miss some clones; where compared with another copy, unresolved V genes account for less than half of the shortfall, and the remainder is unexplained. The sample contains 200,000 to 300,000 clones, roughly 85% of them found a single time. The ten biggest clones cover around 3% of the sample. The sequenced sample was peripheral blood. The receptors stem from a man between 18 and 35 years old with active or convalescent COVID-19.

The CDR3: CASNEAGVLTDTQYF. In nucleotides, the CDR3 is TGTGCCAGCAATGAAGCGGGGGTACTCACAGATACGCAGTATTTT. The chain joins TRBV28 to TRBJ2-3; TRBD2 matches at 8 bases. The CDR3 is 15 amino acids. Germline CDR1 reads MDHEN; CDR2 reads SYDVKM. Trimming removed 7 bases from V and 2 bases from J; junction bases left unmatched: 8.

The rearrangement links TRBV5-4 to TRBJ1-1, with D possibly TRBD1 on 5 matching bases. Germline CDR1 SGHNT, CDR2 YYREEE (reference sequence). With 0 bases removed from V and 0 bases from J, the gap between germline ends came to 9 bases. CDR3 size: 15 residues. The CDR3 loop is CASSLEDRMNTEAFF. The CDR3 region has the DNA TGTGCCAGCAGCTTGGAAGACAGAATGAACACTGAAGCTTTCTTT.

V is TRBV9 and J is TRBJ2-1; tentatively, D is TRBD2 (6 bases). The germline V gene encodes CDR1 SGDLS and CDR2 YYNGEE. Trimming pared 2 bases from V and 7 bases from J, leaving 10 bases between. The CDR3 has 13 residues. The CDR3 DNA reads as TGTGCCAGCAGCGTCCCGGAGGGTAATGAGCAGTTCTTC. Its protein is CASSVPEGNEQFF.

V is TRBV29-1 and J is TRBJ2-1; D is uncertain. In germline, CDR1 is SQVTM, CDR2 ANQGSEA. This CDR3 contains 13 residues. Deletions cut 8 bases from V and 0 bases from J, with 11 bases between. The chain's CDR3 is CSTPRSSYNEQFF. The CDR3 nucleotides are TGCAGCACCCCTAGGAGCTCCTACAATGAGCAGTTCTTC.

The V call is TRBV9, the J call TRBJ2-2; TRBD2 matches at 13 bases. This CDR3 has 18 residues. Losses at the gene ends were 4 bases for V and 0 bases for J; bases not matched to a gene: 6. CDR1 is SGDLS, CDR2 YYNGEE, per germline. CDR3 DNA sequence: TGTGCCAGCAGCCTAACTAGCGGGGGGGCCTCGAACACCGGGGAGCTGTTTTTT. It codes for CASSLTSGGASNTGELFF.

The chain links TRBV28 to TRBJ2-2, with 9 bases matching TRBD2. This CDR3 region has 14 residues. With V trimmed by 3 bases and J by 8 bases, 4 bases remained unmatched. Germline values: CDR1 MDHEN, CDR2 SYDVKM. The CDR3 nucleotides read TGTGCCAGCAGTTTGATAGCGGGAGTGGGGGAGCTGTTTTTT. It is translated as CASSLIAGVGELFF.

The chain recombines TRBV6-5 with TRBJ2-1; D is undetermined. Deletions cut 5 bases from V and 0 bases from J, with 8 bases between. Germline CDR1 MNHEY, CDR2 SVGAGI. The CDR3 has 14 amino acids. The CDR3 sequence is CASSRESSYNEQFF. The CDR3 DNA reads TGTGCCAGCAGTAGAGAGAGCTCCTACAATGAGCAGTTCTTC.

The CDR3 here is CATRLAETYNEQFF. In DNA form, the CDR3 reads TGTGCCACCCGACTAGCGGAAACATACAATGAGCAGTTCTTC. J is TRBJ2-1 and V is TRBV27, with 9 bases matching TRBD2. Germline V lookup: CDR1 MNHEY, CDR2 SMNVEV (reference sequence). The CDR3 totals 14 residues. V lost 10 bases to trimming and J lost 4 bases; unmatched junction nucleotides: 8.

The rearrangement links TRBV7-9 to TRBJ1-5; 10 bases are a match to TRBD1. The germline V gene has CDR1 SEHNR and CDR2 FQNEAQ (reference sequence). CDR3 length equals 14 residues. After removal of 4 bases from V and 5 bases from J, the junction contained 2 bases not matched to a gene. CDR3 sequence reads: CASSWTGGDQPQHF. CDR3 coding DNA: TGTGCCAGCAGCTGGACAGGGGGAGATCAGCCCCAGCATTTT.

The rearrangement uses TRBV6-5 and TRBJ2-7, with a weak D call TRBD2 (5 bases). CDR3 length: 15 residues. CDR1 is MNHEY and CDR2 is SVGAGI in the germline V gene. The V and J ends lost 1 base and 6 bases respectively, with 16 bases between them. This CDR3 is CASSYLVTRAAEQYF. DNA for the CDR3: TGTGCCAGCAGTTACTTGGTGACGAGGGCGGCCGAGCAGTACTTC.

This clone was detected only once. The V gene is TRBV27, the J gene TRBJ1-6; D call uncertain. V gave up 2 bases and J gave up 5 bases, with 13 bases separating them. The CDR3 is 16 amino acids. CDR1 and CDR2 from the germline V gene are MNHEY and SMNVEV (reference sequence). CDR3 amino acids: CASSLLGMVDNSPLHF. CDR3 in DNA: TGTGCCAGCAGTTTACTCGGGATGGTCGATAATTCACCCCTCCACTTT.

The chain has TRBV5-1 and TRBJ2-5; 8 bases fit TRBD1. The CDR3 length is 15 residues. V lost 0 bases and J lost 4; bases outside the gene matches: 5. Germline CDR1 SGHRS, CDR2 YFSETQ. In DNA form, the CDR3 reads TGCGCCAGCAGCTTGGCACGACAGGGGAGAGAGACCCAGTACTTC. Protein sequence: CASSLARQGRETQYF.

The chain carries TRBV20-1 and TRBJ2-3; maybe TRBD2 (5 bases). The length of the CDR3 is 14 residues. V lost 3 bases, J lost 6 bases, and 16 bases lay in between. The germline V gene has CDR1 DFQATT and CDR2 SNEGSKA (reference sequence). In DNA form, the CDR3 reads TGCAGTGCTAGTTATGAGGGAGTAGGGGATACGCAGTATTTT. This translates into CSASYEGVGDTQYF.

The CDR3 DNA is TGTGCCAGCAGCTTAGGGACTTTTTTAACTGGAAACACCATATATTTT. Translated, it gives CASSLGTFLTGNTIYF. V is TRBV7-9 and J is TRBJ1-3; D is undetermined. The CDR3 covers 16 residues. V was cut by 1 base and J by 2 bases, with 12 bases left in between. Germline CDR1 is SEHNR and CDR2 is FQNEAQ (reference sequence).

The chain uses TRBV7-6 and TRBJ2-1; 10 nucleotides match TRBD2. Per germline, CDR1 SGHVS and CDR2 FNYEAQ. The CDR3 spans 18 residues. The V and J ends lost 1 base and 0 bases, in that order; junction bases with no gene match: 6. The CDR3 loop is CASSLVAAGGSSYNEQFF. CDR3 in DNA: TGTGCCAGCAGCTTAGTAGCAGCGGGGGGGAGCTCCTACAATGAGCAGTTCTTC.

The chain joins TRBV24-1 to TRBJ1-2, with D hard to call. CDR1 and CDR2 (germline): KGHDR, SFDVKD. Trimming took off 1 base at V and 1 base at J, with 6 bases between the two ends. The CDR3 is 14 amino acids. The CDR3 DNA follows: TGTGCCACCAGTGATTTTTCCAATAACTATGGCTACACCTTC. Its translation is CATSDFSNNYGYTF.

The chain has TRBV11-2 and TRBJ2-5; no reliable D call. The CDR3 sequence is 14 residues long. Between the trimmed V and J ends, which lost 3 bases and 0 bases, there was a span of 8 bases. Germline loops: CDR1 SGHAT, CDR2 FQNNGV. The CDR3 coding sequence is TGTGCCAGCAGCTTTCGTCAGTACCAAGAGACCCAGTACTTC. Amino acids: CASSFRQYQETQYF. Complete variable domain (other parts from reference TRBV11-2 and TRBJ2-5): EAGVAQSPRYKIIEKRQSVAFWCNPISGHATLYWYQQILGQGPKLLIQFQNNGVVDDSQLPKDRFSAERLKGVDSTLKIQPAKLEDSAVYLCASSFRQYQETQYFGPGTRLLVL.